This T cell receptor (beta chain) was retrieved from a study of shared clonotypes between healthy human individuals. Points from the study as a whole: Estimated richness was generally greater in naive than memory subsets.

The CDR3 runs 13 residues. V dropped 10 bases and J dropped 5 bases, with 15 bases sitting between them. Germline V gene sequence: CDR1 MNHEY, CDR2 SMNVEV (reference sequence). The DNA input per sorted-subset replicate PCR was roughly 180 ng, corresponding to some 33,000 T cell genomes. Clones were sequenced by immunoSEQ multiplex PCR, and TCRdb holds only the in-frame ones, with some missing. Here the sample spans fewer than 800,000 clones, around 92% being singletons. Regarding this clone: Antigen specificity is unknown.

The naive CD8 fraction comprised CD45RO-negative cells positively selected for CCR7 and excluded terminally differentiated effector memory CD45RA+ cells. This sequence originates from a man aged 25 to 45 in good health. The V gene is TRBV27, the J gene TRBJ2-1; D is undetermined. Sequenced material: naive CD8+ T cells sorted from blood. The CDR3 DNA reads as TGTGCCACCGGCACAAGCATTAACAATGAGCAGTTCTTC. Protein product: CATGTSINNEQFF.